This TCR beta chain was captured in a study of blood T cell repertoires in COVID-19. Study summary: Samples of COVID-19 (acute and convalescent) were obtained from the United States, Italy and Spain.

Study processing details: Amplifying reference gene primers gave estimates of nucleated cell counts. TCRdb's copy holds only in-frame clones and misses some; the assay was immunoSEQ multiplex PCR. V and J calls plus clone size are reproduced from that table; the DNA served to infer D and trimming. This sample has 250,000 to 350,000 clones, with about 88% found just once. Germline values: CDR1 LGHDT, CDR2 YNNKEL (reference sequence). With 4 bases clipped from V and 4 bases from J, the junction kept 9 bases outside the gene matches. The CDR3 consists of 16 residues. This clone was seen just once. Input material: peripheral blood. The TCR comes from a human donor with COVID-19, enrolled during active disease. The donor label of this sample is uncertain. The chain employs TRBV3-1 (or the pseudogene TRBV3-2) and TRBJ2-1, with 8 nucleotides matching TRBD2. The CDR3: CASSRPGTRPYNEQFF. The DNA of the CDR3 is TGTGCCAGCAGCCGACCCGGGACTAGGCCTTACAATGAGCAGTTCTTC.